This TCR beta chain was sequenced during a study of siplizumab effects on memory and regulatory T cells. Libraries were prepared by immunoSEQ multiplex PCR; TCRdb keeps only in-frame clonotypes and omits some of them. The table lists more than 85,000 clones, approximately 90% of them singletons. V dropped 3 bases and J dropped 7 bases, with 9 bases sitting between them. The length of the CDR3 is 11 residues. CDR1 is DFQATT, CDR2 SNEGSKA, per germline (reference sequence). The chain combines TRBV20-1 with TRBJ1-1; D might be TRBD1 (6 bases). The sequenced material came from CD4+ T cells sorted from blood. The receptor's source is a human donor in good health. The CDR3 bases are TGCAGTGCTAGCAGGGGTCGTGAAGCTTTCTTT. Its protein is CSASRGREAFF.